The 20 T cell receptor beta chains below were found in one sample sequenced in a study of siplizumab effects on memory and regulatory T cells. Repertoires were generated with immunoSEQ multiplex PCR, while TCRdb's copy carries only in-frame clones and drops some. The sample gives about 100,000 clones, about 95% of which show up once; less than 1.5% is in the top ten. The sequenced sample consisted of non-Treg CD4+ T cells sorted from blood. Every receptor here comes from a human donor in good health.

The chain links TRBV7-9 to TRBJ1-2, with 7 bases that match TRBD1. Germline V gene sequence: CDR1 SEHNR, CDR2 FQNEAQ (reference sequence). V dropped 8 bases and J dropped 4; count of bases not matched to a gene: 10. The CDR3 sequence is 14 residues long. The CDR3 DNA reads TGTGCCAGCGGATTACAGGGGTTAGGCTATGGCTACACCTTC. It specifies CASGLQGLGYGYTF.

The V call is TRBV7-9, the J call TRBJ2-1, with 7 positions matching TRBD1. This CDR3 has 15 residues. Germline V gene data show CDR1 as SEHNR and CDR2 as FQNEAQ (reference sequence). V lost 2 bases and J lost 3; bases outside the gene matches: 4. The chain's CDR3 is CASSLQTGLYNEQFF. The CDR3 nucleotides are TGTGCCAGCAGCTTACAGACAGGGCTCTACAATGAGCAGTTCTTC.

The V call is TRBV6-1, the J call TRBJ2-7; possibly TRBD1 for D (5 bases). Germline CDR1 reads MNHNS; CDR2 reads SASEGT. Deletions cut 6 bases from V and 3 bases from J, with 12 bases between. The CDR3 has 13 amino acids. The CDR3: CASSLRQIYEQYF. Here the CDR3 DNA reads TGTGCCAGCAGCCTAAGACAGATCTACGAGCAGTACTTC.

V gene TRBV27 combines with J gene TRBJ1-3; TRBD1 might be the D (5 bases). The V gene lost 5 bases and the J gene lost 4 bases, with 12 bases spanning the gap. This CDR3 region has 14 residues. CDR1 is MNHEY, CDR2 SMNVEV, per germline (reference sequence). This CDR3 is CASSVGTGGNTIYF. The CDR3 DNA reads TGTGCCAGCAGTGTCGGGACTGGCGGAAACACCATATATTTT.

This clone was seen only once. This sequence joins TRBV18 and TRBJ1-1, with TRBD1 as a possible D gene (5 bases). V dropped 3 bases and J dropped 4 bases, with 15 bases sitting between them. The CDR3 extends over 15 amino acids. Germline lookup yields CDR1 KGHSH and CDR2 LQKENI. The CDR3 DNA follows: TGTGCCAGCTCACCCCTCGGAGGGGAGGCCACTGAAGCTTTCTTT. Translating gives CASSPLGGEATEAFF.

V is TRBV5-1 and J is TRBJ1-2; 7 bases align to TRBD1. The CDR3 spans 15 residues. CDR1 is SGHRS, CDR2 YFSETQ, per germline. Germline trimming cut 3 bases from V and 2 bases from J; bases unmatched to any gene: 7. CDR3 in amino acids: CASSWDVGGNYGYTF. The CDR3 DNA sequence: TGCGCCAGCAGCTGGGACGTAGGGGGCAACTATGGCTACACCTTC.

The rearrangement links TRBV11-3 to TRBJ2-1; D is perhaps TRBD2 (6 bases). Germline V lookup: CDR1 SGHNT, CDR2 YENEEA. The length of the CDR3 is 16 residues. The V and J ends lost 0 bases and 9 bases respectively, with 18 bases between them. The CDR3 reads CASSLDPGVGSSEQFF. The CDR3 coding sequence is TGTGCCAGCAGCTTAGATCCGGGAGTCGGTTCGAGTGAGCAGTTCTTC.

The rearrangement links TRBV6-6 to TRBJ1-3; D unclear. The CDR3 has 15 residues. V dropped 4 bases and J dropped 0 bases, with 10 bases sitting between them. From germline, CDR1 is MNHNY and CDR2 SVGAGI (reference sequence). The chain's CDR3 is CASSLSTTSGNTIYF. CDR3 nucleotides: TGTGCCAGCAGTTTATCGACAACCTCTGGAAACACCATATATTTT.

The CDR3 coding sequence is TGTGCCAGCAGCGTAGACCTCTTAACCACGGACGGGCGGTTGAGCGAGCAGTACTTC. Its protein is CASSVDLLTTDGRLSEQYF. The V call is TRBV9, the J call TRBJ2-7, with D unclear. The germline V and J ends were trimmed by 0 bases and 6 bases, with 28 bases remaining between them. The CDR3 covers 19 residues. Germline V gene lookup returns CDR1 SGDLS and CDR2 YYNGEE.

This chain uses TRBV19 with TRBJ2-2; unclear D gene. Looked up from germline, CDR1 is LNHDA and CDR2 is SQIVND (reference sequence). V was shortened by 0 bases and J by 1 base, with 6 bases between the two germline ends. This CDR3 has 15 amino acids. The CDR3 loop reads CASSIDYGNTGELFF. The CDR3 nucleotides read TGTGCCAGTAGTATAGATTACGGGAACACCGGGGAGCTGTTTTTT. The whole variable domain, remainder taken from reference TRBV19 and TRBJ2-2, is DGGITQSPKYLFRKEGQNVTLSCEQNLNHDAMYWYRQDPGQGLRLIYYSQIVNDFQKGDIAEGYSVSREKKESFPLTVTSAQKNPTAFYLCASSIDYGNTGELFFGEGSRLTVL.

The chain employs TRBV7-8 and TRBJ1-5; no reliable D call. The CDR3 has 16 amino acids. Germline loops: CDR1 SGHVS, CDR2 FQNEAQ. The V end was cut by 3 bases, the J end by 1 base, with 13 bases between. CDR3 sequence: CASSLTPLNSNQPQHF. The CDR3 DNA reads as TGTGCCAGCAGCTTGACGCCCTTGAACAGCAATCAGCCCCAGCATTTT.

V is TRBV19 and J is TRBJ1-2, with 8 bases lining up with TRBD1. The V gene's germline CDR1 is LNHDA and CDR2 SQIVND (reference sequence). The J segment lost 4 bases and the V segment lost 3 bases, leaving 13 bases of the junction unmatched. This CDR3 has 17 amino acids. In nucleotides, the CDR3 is TGTGCCAGTAGTATCGCACAGGGGGGTCGGGCTGGCTATGGCTACACCTTC. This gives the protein CASSIAQGGRAGYGYTF.

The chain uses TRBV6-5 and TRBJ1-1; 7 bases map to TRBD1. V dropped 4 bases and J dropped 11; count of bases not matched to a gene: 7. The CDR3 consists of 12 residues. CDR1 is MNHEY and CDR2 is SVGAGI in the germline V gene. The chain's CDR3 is CASSSRTGWAFF. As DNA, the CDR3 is TGTGCCAGCAGTTCCCGGACAGGCTGGGCTTTCTTT.

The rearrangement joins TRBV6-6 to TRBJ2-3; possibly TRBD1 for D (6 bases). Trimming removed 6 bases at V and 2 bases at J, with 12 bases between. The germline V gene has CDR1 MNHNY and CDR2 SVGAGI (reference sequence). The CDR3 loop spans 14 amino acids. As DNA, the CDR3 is TGTGCCAGCAGCTCAGGGGCGCTCACAGATACGCAGTATTTT. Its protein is CASSSGALTDTQYF.

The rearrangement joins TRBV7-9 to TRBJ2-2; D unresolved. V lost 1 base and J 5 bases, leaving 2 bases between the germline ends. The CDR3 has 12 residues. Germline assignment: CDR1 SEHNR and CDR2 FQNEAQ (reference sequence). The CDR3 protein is CASSLGTGELFF. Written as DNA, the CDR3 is TGTGCCAGCAGCTTAGGTACCGGGGAGCTGTTTTTT.

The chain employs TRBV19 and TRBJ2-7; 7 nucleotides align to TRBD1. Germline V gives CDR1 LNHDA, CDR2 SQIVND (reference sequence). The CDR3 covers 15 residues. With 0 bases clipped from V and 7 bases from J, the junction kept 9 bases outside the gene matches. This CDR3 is CASSIDRTGPWEQYF. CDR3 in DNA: TGTGCCAGTAGTATAGATCGGACAGGCCCTTGGGAGCAGTACTTC.

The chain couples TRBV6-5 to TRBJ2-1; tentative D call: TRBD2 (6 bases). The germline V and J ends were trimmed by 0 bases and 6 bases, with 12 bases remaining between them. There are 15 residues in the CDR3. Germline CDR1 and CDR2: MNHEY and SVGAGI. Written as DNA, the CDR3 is TGTGCCAGCAGTTACTCGTGGGGAGGTAGCAATGAGCAGTTCTTC. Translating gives CASSYSWGGSNEQFF.

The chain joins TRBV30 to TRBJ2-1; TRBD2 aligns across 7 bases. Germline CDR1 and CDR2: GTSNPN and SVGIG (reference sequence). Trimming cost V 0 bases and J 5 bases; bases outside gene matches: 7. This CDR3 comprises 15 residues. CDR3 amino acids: CAWSVVGTKNNEQFF. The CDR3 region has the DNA TGTGCCTGGAGTGTCGTCGGGACTAAAAACAATGAGCAGTTCTTC.

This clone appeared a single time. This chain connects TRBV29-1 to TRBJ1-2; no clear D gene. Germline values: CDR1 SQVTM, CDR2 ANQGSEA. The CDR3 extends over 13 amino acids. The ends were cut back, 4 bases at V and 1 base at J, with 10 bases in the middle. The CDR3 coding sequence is TGCAGCGTTGGACAAGGTCTTAACTATGGCTACACCTTC. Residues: CSVGQGLNYGYTF.

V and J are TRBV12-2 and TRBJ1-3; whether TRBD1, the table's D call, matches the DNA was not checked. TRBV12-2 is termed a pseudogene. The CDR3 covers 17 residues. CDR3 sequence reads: CASRPTPTGDSGNTIYF. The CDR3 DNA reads TGTGCAAGTCGCCCCACCCCGACAGGCGACTCTGGAAACACCATATATTTT.